This is a list of T cell receptor beta chains from one sample in a study of beta chain features in type 1 diabetes. Only in-frame clones appear in the TCRdb table, and some are missing; sequencing was by immunoSEQ multiplex PCR. The sample contains 430,000 or so clones, about an eighth of which appear only once. The sequencing sample was made of naive CD4+ T cells from blood. The receptors were sampled from a woman between 18 and 30 years old in good health. Both conserved end residues are part of each CDR3. D genes are given only for firm matches.

d_gene: NA
len: 10
v_gene: TRBV28
j_gene: TRBJ1-2
CDR3aa: CASRDYGYTF

d_gene: NA
len: 14
v_gene: TRBV7-7
j_gene: TRBJ2-2
CDR3aa: CASSWKQGTGELFF

d_gene: NA
len: 14
v_gene: TRBV9
j_gene: TRBJ2-5
CDR3aa: CASSVAGQQETQYF

d_gene: TRBD1
len: 15
v_gene: TRBV9
j_gene: TRBJ1-1
CDR3aa: CASSPTTGMNTEAFF

d_gene: TRBD1
len: 15
v_gene: TRBV15
j_gene: TRBJ2-2
CDR3aa: CATSRGDRGTGELFF

d_gene: NA
len: 11
v_gene: TRBV11-3
j_gene: TRBJ2-7
CDR3aa: CASSRSYEQYF

d_gene: NA
len: 13
v_gene: TRBV2
j_gene: TRBJ1-1
CDR3aa: CASKRRTNTEAFF

d_gene: NA
len: 12
v_gene: TRBV7-2
j_gene: TRBJ2-1
CDR3aa: CASSLSRDGQFF

d_gene: NA
len: 13
v_gene: TRBV11-3
j_gene: TRBJ2-1
CDR3aa: CASSDRYYNEQFF

d_gene: NA
len: 14
v_gene: TRBV29-1
j_gene: TRBJ2-1
CDR3aa: CSEVGPFSYNEQFF

d_gene: TRBD1
len: 14
v_gene: TRBV11-3
j_gene: TRBJ2-3
CDR3aa: CASSTGQGTDTQYF

d_gene: NA
len: 14
v_gene: TRBV14
j_gene: TRBJ2-4
CDR3aa: CASSQGLAKNIQYF

d_gene: TRBD2
len: 17
v_gene: TRBV7-2
j_gene: TRBJ2-1
CDR3aa: CASSSPHGGSSYNEQFF

d_gene: NA
len: 12
v_gene: TRBV30
j_gene: TRBJ2-7
CDR3aa: CAWTRTSYEQYF

d_gene: NA
len: 14
v_gene: TRBV7-2
j_gene: TRBJ2-6
CDR3aa: CASSSPTRANVLTF

d_gene: NA
len: 11
v_gene: TRBV20-1
j_gene: TRBJ2-1
CDR3aa: CSARTAKEQFF

d_gene: NA
len: 14
v_gene: TRBV10-3
j_gene: TRBJ1-5
CDR3aa: CAISPQGLNQPQHF

d_gene: TRBD1
len: 13
v_gene: TRBV2
j_gene: TRBJ2-5
CDR3aa: CASTRGGVETQYF

d_gene: NA
len: 15
v_gene: TRBV7-2
j_gene: TRBJ2-6
CDR3aa: CASSTRGAGANVLTF

d_gene: TRBD1
len: 15
v_gene: TRBV14
j_gene: TRBJ1-6
CDR3aa: CASSRRGPYNSPLHF

d_gene: TRBD1
len: 13
v_gene: TRBV29-1
j_gene: TRBJ2-5
CDR3aa: CSAQDRGKETQYF

d_gene: NA
len: 11
v_gene: TRBV29-1
j_gene: TRBJ2-7
CDR3aa: CSVGGAGEQYF

d_gene: NA
len: 15
v_gene: TRBV25-1
j_gene: TRBJ2-5
CDR3aa: CASSEPGARQETQYF

d_gene: NA
len: 14
v_gene: TRBV25-1
j_gene: TRBJ2-3
CDR3aa: CASSDTTSTDTQYF

d_gene: TRBD1
len: 13
v_gene: TRBV19
j_gene: TRBJ2-1
CDR3aa: CASIGTGENEQFF

d_gene: TRBD2
len: 14
v_gene: TRBV5-4
j_gene: TRBJ2-7
CDR3aa: CASSLGLAGAEQYF

d_gene: NA
len: 13
v_gene: TRBV7-8
j_gene: TRBJ1-5
CDR3aa: CASSFNSNQPQHF

d_gene: NA
len: 16
v_gene: TRBV4-1
j_gene: TRBJ2-3
CDR3aa: CASSQGGGRYTDTQYF

d_gene: NA
len: 11
v_gene: TRBV29-1
j_gene: TRBJ2-7
CDR3aa: CSVERQGGQYF

d_gene: NA
len: 17
v_gene: TRBV9
j_gene: TRBJ2-6
CDR3aa: CASSGRTLHSGANVLTF

d_gene: NA
len: 12
v_gene: TRBV29-1
j_gene: TRBJ2-4
CDR3aa: CSVVTRKNIQYF

d_gene: NA
len: 15
v_gene: TRBV2
j_gene: TRBJ2-5
CDR3aa: CASSVQGIVEETQYF

d_gene: NA
len: 14
v_gene: TRBV2
j_gene: TRBJ1-1
CDR3aa: CASSRTLLNTEAFF

d_gene: NA
len: 12
v_gene: TRBV6-6
j_gene: TRBJ2-4
CDR3aa: CASSQDFNIQYF

d_gene: NA
len: 15
v_gene: TRBV2
j_gene: TRBJ2-3
CDR3aa: CASSENSAVTDTQYF

d_gene: NA
len: 16
v_gene: TRBV7-9
j_gene: TRBJ1-1
CDR3aa: CASSLGQGEGNTEAFF

d_gene: NA
len: 12
v_gene: TRBV5-1
j_gene: TRBJ1-1
CDR3aa: CASSLASSEAFF

d_gene: TRBD2
len: 13
v_gene: TRBV10-3
j_gene: TRBJ2-1
CDR3aa: CAIGTSGYNEQFF

d_gene: NA
len: 18
v_gene: TRBV9
j_gene: TRBJ2-1
CDR3aa: CASSVGIQKKSSYNEQFF

d_gene: NA
len: 14
v_gene: TRBV7-2
j_gene: TRBJ2-3
CDR3aa: CASSLNRATDTQYF

d_gene: TRBD2
len: 17
v_gene: TRBV9
j_gene: TRBJ2-1
CDR3aa: CASSAGGLAGVSGEQFF

d_gene: NA
len: 11
v_gene: TRBV7-6
j_gene: TRBJ2-5
CDR3aa: CASSLSETQYF

d_gene: TRBD2
len: 16
v_gene: TRBV11-3
j_gene: TRBJ2-3
CDR3aa: CASSTRTSGMPDTQYF

d_gene: NA
len: 16
v_gene: TRBV4-3
j_gene: TRBJ1-4
CDR3aa: CASSQVGKPTNEKLFF

d_gene: TRBD2
len: 17
v_gene: TRBV7-8
j_gene: TRBJ2-7
CDR3aa: CASSPNALAGVSYEQYF